This T cell receptor (beta chain) comes out of a study of Ad26.COV2.S vaccination and SARS-CoV-2 variants. Treatment meaning: around 19 received Ad26.COV2.S at low or high dose, single or two shots; 5 received placebo; per-sample allocation not given. The samples date from day 63 after the first vaccine or placebo injection. The length of the CDR3 is 15 residues. The germline CDR1 and CDR2 sequences are MNHEY and SVGAGI. The V gene end was trimmed by 4 bases and the J gene end by 0 bases; junction bases not matched to a gene: 6. Using immunoSEQ multiplex PCR, the repertoire was profiled, and TCRdb retains in-frame clones only, with some absent. In the table there are about 480,000 clones, around nine tenths of which are singletons.

Sequenced here: peripheral blood, sampled in a trial of Ad26.COV2.S vaccine versus placebo. The rearrangement links TRBV6-5 to TRBJ2-7; 7 nucleotides agree with TRBD2. The TCR comes from a person aged 18 to 65 who received the Ad26.COV2.S COVID-19 vaccine or a placebo. The CDR3 coding sequence is TGTGCCAGCAGTTTAGCCGGGGGGAGCTCCTACGAGCAGTACTTC. Its translation: CASSLAGGSSYEQYF.